The rows below give T cell receptor beta chains drawn from one sample of a study of Ad26.COV2.S vaccination and SARS-CoV-2 variants. Measured with immunoSEQ multiplex PCR; TCRdb has only the in-frame clones, and not every one. Found here are 300,000 to 450,000 clones, about 90% of them singletons; the top ten hold around 4%. The starting material was peripheral blood, obtained after recovery from COVID-19. Receptors were obtained from a human donor who had recovered from COVID-19. The CDR3 runs from the conserved cysteine through the conserved F or W. The D gene is left open where the match is weak. Where a row states a size, it is once, few, many or the class of an expanded clone; other rows omit it.

>once|16|NA|TRBJ1-2|TRBV5-6
CASSLDLTGWNYGYTF
TGTGCCAGCAGCTTGGATCTCACGGGGTGGAACTATGGCTACACCTTC
>NA|15|TRBD1|TRBJ1-1|TRBV6-5
CASRKEGDREREAFF
TGTGCCAGCAGAAAAGAGGGGGACAGGGAACGGGAAGCTTTCTTT
>NA|14|NA|TRBJ1-5|TRBV25-1
CASSDALNHQPQHF
TGTGCCAGCAGTGACGCTTTGAACCATCAGCCCCAGCATTTT
>NA|15|NA|TRBJ1-4|TRBV7-2
CASSLEGGRDEKLFF
TGTGCCAGCAGCTTAGAGGGGGGGCGCGATGAAAAACTGTTTTTT
>once|16|TRBD2|TRBJ2-3|TRBV10-3
CATRATSGGYLDTQYF
TGTGCCACGCGCGCAACTAGCGGGGGGTACTTAGATACGCAGTATTTT
>NA|12|NA|TRBJ1-2|TRBV7-9
CASSTYRWGYTF
TGTGCCAGCAGCACTTATAGATGGGGCTACACCTTC
>NA|13|NA|TRBJ2-4|TRBV16
CASSQSVGNIQYF
TGTGCCAGCAGCCAATCGGTCGGTAACATTCAGTACTTC
>NA|16|TRBD1|TRBJ1-4|TRBV5-6
CASSAPDRVANEKLFF
TGTGCCAGCAGCGCCCCGGACAGGGTTGCTAATGAAAAACTGTTTTTT
>NA|15|NA|TRBJ1-2|TRBV14
CASSQALDSFYGYTF
TGTGCCAGCAGCCAAGCCCTAGACAGCTTCTATGGCTACACCTTC
>NA|18|NA|TRBJ1-4|TRBV11-2
CASSLGEDLGLYNEKLFF
TGTGCCAGCAGCTTAGGGGAGGACTTGGGCCTGTATAATGAAAAACTGTTTTTT
>NA|15|NA|TRBJ2-2|TRBV5-6
CASSLDGWNTGELFF
TGTGCCAGCAGCTTGGACGGGTGGAACACCGGGGAGCTGTTTTTT
>NA|11|NA|TRBJ1-2|TRBV25-1
CASRAGYGYTF
TGTGCCAGCAGAGCAGGGTACGGCTACACCTTC
>NA|14|NA|TRBJ1-1|TRBV9
CASSRAGVGTEAFF
TGTGCCAGCAGCCGGGCGGGGGTCGGCACTGAAGCTTTCTTT
>NA|16|NA|TRBJ2-7|TRBV7-9
CASSPGPFSSSYEQYF
TGTGCCAGCAGCCCAGGGCCGTTTTCGAGCTCCTACGAGCAGTACTTC
>few|13|NA|TRBJ1-1|TRBV12-3/TRBV12-4
CASSRTEFEGAFF
TGTGCCAGCAGTCGAACGGAGTTCGAGGGGGCTTTCTTT
>once|15|TRBD1|TRBJ2-7|TRBV6-2/TRBV6-3
CASSGPDRGLYEQYF
TGTGCCAGCAGTGGTCCGGACAGGGGGCTCTACGAGCAGTACTTC
>NA|13|NA|TRBJ1-2|TRBV12-3/TRBV12-4
CASSLTRGDGYTF
TGTGCCAGCAGTTTGACTCGGGGGGATGGCTACACCTTC
>NA|16|TRBD2|TRBJ2-3|TRBV2
CASSGGGLAGADTQYF
TGTGCCAGCAGTGGGGGGGGACTAGCGGGCGCGGATACGCAGTATTTT
>NA|14|NA|TRBJ1-1|TRBV5-1
CASSFARGNTEAFF
TGCGCCAGCAGCTTTGCCAGGGGGAACACTGAAGCTTTCTTT
>NA|11|NA|TRBJ1-2|TRBV5-6
CASSFGDGYTF
TGTGCCAGCAGCTTTGGGGATGGCTACACCTTC
>once|16|NA|TRBJ2-5|TRBV9
CASSVDQKWGQETQYF
TGTGCCAGCAGCGTAGACCAAAAATGGGGCCAAGAGACCCAGTACTTC
>NA|12|NA|TRBJ1-1|TRBV6-6
CASRNQGLEAFF
TGTGCCAGCAGAAACCAGGGGCTTGAAGCTTTCTTT
>once|16|NA|TRBJ2-3|TRBV5-6
CASSGGTVTSTDTQYF
TGTGCCAGCAGCGGGGGGACAGTAACTAGCACAGATACGCAGTATTTT
>NA|14|NA|TRBJ1-2|TRBV6-6
CASTLGTGPYGYTF
TGTGCCAGCACCTTGGGAACAGGACCCTATGGCTACACCTTC
>NA|15|TRBD1|TRBJ2-5|TRBV4-3
CASSTWDRGKETQYF
TGCGCCAGCAGCACCTGGGACAGGGGAAAAGAGACCCAGTACTTC
>once|12|NA|TRBJ1-2|TRBV7-2
CASSERRRDYTF
TGTGCCAGCAGCGAACGGAGGAGGGACTACACCTTC
>NA|12|TRBD1|TRBJ2-7|TRBV10-3
CAISAGGYEQYF
TGTGCCATCAGTGCAGGGGGCTACGAGCAGTACTTC
>NA|16|TRBD2|TRBJ2-3|TRBV5-1
CASSRLYGGNTDTQYF
TGCGCCAGCAGCCGTCTGTACGGGGGGAACACAGATACGCAGTATTTT
>NA|15|NA|TRBJ1-1|TRBV5-1
CASRLNPITNTEAFF
TGCGCCAGCAGACTTAACCCGATCACGAACACTGAAGCTTTCTTT
>NA|13|TRBD2|TRBJ2-1|TRBV4-1
CASSPTSVNEQFF
TGCGCCAGCAGCCCGACTAGCGTGAATGAGCAGTTCTTC
>NA|14|NA|TRBJ2-5|TRBV7-2
CASTANGAAETQYF
TGTGCCAGCACCGCCAACGGGGCCGCGGAGACCCAGTACTTC
>NA|17|NA|TRBJ2-2|TRBV7-6
CASSLLPRTVNTGELFF
TGTGCCAGCAGCTTACTTCCGCGGACTGTGAACACCGGGGAGCTGTTTTTT
>NA|16|NA|TRBJ2-5|TRBV11-2
CASSLFIGTDQETQYF
TGTGCCAGCAGCTTATTTATAGGGACGGACCAAGAGACCCAGTACTTC
>NA|12|NA|TRBJ1-1|TRBV20-1
CSAIEGRVEAFF
TGCAGTGCTATTGAAGGGAGGGTGGAAGCTTTCTTT
>NA|14|NA|TRBJ2-3|TRBV15
CATSTRTSTDTQYF
TGTGCCACCAGCACGCGGACCAGCACAGATACGCAGTATTTT
>NA|14|TRBD1|TRBJ1-4|TRBV5-1
CASSSRTGDEKLFF
TGCGCCAGCAGTTCTCGGACAGGGGATGAAAAACTGTTTTTT
>NA|16|TRBD1|TRBJ1-5|TRBV6-2/TRBV6-3
CASSYHTGQGLQPQHF
TGTGCCAGCAGTTACCATACGGGACAGGGGTTACAGCCCCAGCATTTT
>NA|14|TRBD1|TRBJ2-5|TRBV11-2
CASKLGTGWETQYF
TGTGCCAGCAAACTAGGGACAGGGTGGGAGACCCAGTACTTC
>NA|14|NA|TRBJ2-3|TRBV1
CTSSPWTSTDTQYF
TGCACCAGCAGCCCTTGGACCAGCACAGATACGCAGTATTTT
>few|16|NA|TRBJ1-1|TRBV2
CASSGARNRENTEAFF
TGTGCCAGCAGTGGGGCAAGAAACAGGGAGAACACTGAAGCTTTCTTT
>NA|17|NA|TRBJ2-3|TRBV9
CASSSPQGGAVTDKQYF
TGTGCCAGCAGCTCTCCCCAGGGGGGGGCAGTTACAGACAAGCAGTATTTT
>NA|15|NA|TRBJ1-2|TRBV7-3
CASSSRGDVGYGYTF
TGTGCCAGCAGCTCGAGGGGGGACGTTGGCTATGGCTACACCTTC
>NA|14|TRBD2|TRBJ2-7|TRBV27
CASSPGTSQYEQYF
TGTGCCAGCTCTCCCGGGACTAGCCAGTACGAGCAGTACTTC
>NA|13|TRBD2|TRBJ2-7|TRBV20-1
CSASDSGALEQYF
TGCAGTGCTAGTGATAGCGGGGCTCTCGAGCAGTACTTC
>NA|14|NA|TRBJ1-2|TRBV5-4
CASSLAGSSYSYTF
TGTGCCAGCAGCTTGGCAGGATCCTCTTACAGCTACACCTTC
>NA|13|NA|TRBJ1-2|TRBV12-3/TRBV12-4
CASSLDGLYGYTF
TGTGCCAGCAGTTTAGACGGATTATATGGCTACACCTTC
>NA|14|NA|TRBJ2-7|TRBV18
CASSPLEGANEQYF
TGTGCCAGCTCCCCACTGGAGGGCGCCAACGAGCAGTACTTC
>NA|15|NA|TRBJ1-2|TRBV19
CASSPPPGLGAGYTF
TGTGCCAGTAGTCCTCCACCGGGATTAGGGGCTGGCTACACCTTC
>NA|21|NA|TRBJ1-6|TRBV5-1
CASSLEVLGRTSPPQNSPLHF
TGCGCCAGCAGCTTGGAGGTCTTGGGAAGAACTTCCCCCCCCCAAAATTCACCCCTCCACTTT
>NA|13|NA|TRBJ1-5|TRBV6-5
CASSSAAKGTQHF
TGTGCCAGCAGCTCGGCGGCGAAGGGGACCCAGCATTTT
>NA|14|NA|TRBJ2-5|TRBV27
CASSGQGGQETQYF
TGTGCCAGCAGTGGGCAGGGGGGGCAGGAGACCCAGTACTTC
>NA|15|TRBD1|TRBJ1-4|TRBV9
CASSARTGRDEKLFF
TGTGCCAGCAGCGCGAGGACAGGGAGGGATGAAAAACTGTTTTTT
>NA|13|TRBD1|TRBJ2-7|TRBV27
CASSLRQGGEQYF
TGTGCCAGCAGTTTACGACAGGGCGGCGAGCAGTACTTC
>NA|15|NA|TRBJ1-1|TRBV5-6
CASSLDFAGNTEAFF
TGTGCCAGCAGCTTGGATTTTGCAGGGAACACTGAAGCTTTCTTT